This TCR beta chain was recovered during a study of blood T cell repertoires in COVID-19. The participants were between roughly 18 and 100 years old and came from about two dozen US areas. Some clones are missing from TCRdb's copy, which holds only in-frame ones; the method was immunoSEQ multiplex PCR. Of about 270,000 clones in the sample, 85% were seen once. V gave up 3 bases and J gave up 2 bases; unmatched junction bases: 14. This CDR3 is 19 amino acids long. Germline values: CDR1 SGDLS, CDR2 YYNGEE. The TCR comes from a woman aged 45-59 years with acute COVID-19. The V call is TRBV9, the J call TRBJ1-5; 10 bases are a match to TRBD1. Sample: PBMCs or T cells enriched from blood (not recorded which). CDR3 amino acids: CASSGGDRGNPWGNQPQHF. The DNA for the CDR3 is TGTGCCAGCAGCGGAGGGGACAGGGGTAATCCTTGGGGCAATCAGCCCCAGCATTTT.